The entry below describes one TCR beta chain. This CDR3 is built from 14 residues. Germline V CDR1 and CDR2: SGHVS, FNYEAQ. V was shortened by 0 bases and J by 4 bases, with 9 bases between the two germline ends. This sample is part of a study of CD8+CD57+ T cells in acquired aplastic anemia. Investigators profiled TCR beta VDJ and CDR3 from genomic DNA template. TCRdb fed the reads into MiXCR, producing one record per CDR3 protein. The sample lists around 80,000 distinct CDR3 sequences; 60% to 75% were seen once. Patients picked for sequencing had shown CD8+CD57+ cell expansion detected by flow cytometry.

The chain combines TRBV7-6 with TRBJ2-5; no firm D call. Sequencing was performed on sorted CD4+, CD8+, or CD8+CD57+ T cells (not recorded which) from PBMCs. The TCR was taken from a human donor with aplastic anemia. DNA for the CDR3: TGTGCCAGCAGCTTAGCGCCGGATTTAGAGACCCAGTACTTC. Protein: CASSLAPDLETQYF. The variable domain in full, completed from reference TRBV7-6 and TRBJ2-5, reads GAGVSQSPRYKVTKRGQDVALRCDPISGHVSLYWYRQALGQGPEFLTYFNYEAQQDKSGLPNDRFSAERPEGSISTLTIQRTEQRDSAMYRCASSLAPDLETQYFGPGTRLLVL.